This TCR beta chain was sequenced for a study of post-analysis software for immune sequencing data. Notes on the study in general: F measure clustering grouped samples strongly by preparation batch. Five or six TRBV segments, TRBV5-6, TRBV5-1 and TRBV20-1 among them, were found more frequent in patients than controls.

Trimming cost V 0 bases and J 2 bases, with 13 bases left between them. The CDR3 length is 16 residues. The germline V gene has CDR1 SGDLS and CDR2 YYNGEE. Unique molecular identifiers featured in each of the TCR beta cDNA libraries. Researchers reported 400,000 to 550,000 cDNA molecules coming from about 0.98 to 11 million T cells. TCRdb passed the PCR reads through MiXCR, listing each CDR3 protein once. The data contain about 160,000 distinct CDR3 sequences, roughly 34% of them seen just once; the ten biggest clones take up 28%. Regarding this clonotype: Its antigen is undetermined.

This chain links TRBV9 with TRBJ2-3; tentatively, D is TRBD1 or TRBD2 (7 bases each). This material consisted of blood, taken after autologous hematopoietic stem cell transplantation. The source is a girl aged 5 to 17 with multiple sclerosis. This chain's CDR3 is CASSVVAGGDTDTQYF. In DNA, the CDR3 is TGTGCCAGCAGCGTAGTTGCAGGGGGGGACACAGATACGCAGTATTTT.